The next 18 T cell receptor beta chains were all read from a single sample in a study of blood T cell repertoires in COVID-19. Clones were read by immunoSEQ multiplex PCR, and TCRdb kept only the in-frame ones, dropping some. The data contain some 210,000 clones, roughly nine tenths of them singletons. Sequenced input: peripheral blood. The receptors come from a man aged 55 to 69 who had recovered from COVID-19.

Comment on this clone: Germline is not matched at one junction end, which may reflect a read error. The chain links TRBV5-1 to TRBJ2-1, with 13 bases lining up with TRBD2. The CDR3 loop spans 14 amino acids. Looked up from germline, CDR1 is SGHRS and CDR2 is YFSETQ. As DNA, the CDR3 is TGCGCCAGCAGCTTACTAGGGACTAGCGGGACATCGGTCTTC. The encoded protein is CASSLLGTSGTSVF.

The CDR3 reads CASSPSGLGANVLTF. For the CDR3, the DNA is TGTGCCAGCAGCCCCAGTGGGCTTGGGGCCAACGTCCTGACTTTC. The chain carries TRBV11-2 and TRBJ2-6; D call uncertain. From germline, CDR1 is SGHAT and CDR2 FQNNGV. Trimming took 5 bases from V and 3 from J, leaving 11 bases between them. The CDR3 is 15 residues long.

This clone was found a few times. The V and J genes are TRBV6-1 and TRBJ1-5; D unclear. The CDR3 covers 12 residues. Trimming pared 6 bases from V and 5 bases from J, leaving 8 bases between. The V gene's germline CDR1 is MNHNS and CDR2 SASEGT. The CDR3 sequence: CASSRQDQPQHF. CDR3 coding DNA: TGTGCCAGCAGCCGCCAGGATCAGCCCCAGCATTTT.

V usage is TRBV27 and J usage is TRBJ2-3; TRBD1 aligns across 8 bases. The CDR3 contains 15 residues. Germline assignment: CDR1 MNHEY and CDR2 SMNVEV (reference sequence). With 8 bases clipped from V and 1 base from J, the junction kept 8 bases outside the gene matches. The chain's CDR3 is CASQGQGRGTDTQYF. The CDR3 DNA reads TGTGCCAGCCAAGGACAGGGAAGAGGCACAGATACGCAGTATTTT.

There are a few counts of this clone. The rearrangement joins TRBV29-1 to TRBJ2-5, with D tentatively TRBD1 (8 bases). V was shortened by 5 bases and J by 5 bases, with 15 bases between the two germline ends. The CDR3 is 13 residues long. CDR1 and CDR2 (germline): SQVTM, ANQGSEA. The CDR3 region has the DNA TGCAGCGTTCAGGGGGCTAGCGGTGAGACCCAGTACTTC. Translated: CSVQGASGETQYF.

This rearrangement joins TRBV27 to TRBJ1-5; the D gene is possibly TRBD1 (6 bases). The V gene lost 6 bases and the J gene lost 7 bases, with 16 bases spanning the gap. CDR3 length equals 14 residues. Germline loops: CDR1 MNHEY, CDR2 SMNVEV (reference sequence). CDR3 sequence (DNA): TGTGCCAGCAGGACGGACAGCCTCGGGCAGCCCCAGCATTTT. Its translation: CASRTDSLGQPQHF.

This clone was seen only a few times. V usage is TRBV29-1 and J usage is TRBJ2-7, with D unclear. The CDR3 extends over 12 amino acids. With 4 bases removed from V and 2 bases from J, the gap between germline ends came to 9 bases. Germline CDR1 reads SQVTM; CDR2 reads ANQGSEA. CDR3 amino acids: CSVGNSPYEQYF. In DNA, the CDR3 is TGCAGCGTTGGAAACAGCCCCTACGAGCAGTACTTC.

The chain joins TRBV7-3 to TRBJ2-5; D is perhaps TRBD2 (6 bases). The CDR3 has 15 amino acids. Trimming removed 5 bases at V and 5 bases at J, with 18 bases between. Germline V gene sequence: CDR1 SGHTA, CDR2 FQGTGA. CDR3 sequence: CASSQTSVGLETQYF. The DNA for the CDR3 is TGTGCCAGCAGCCAGACTAGTGTAGGATTGGAGACCCAGTACTTC.

This clone was seen a few times. The chain carries TRBV6-4 and TRBJ1-2; 12 nucleotides align to TRBD1. There are 15 residues in the CDR3. Germline V gene data show CDR1 as MRHNA and CDR2 as SNTAGT. The V gene end was trimmed by 4 bases and the J gene end by 3 bases; junction bases not matched to a gene: 3. The CDR3 DNA reads TGTGCCAGCAGTGTCGGGACAGGGGGCGACTATGGCTACACCTTC. Translated, it gives CASSVGTGGDYGYTF.

The genes are TRBV5-1 and TRBJ1-3; TRBD1 matches at 8 bases. The germline V gene encodes CDR1 SGHRS and CDR2 YFSETQ. There are 17 residues in the CDR3. V shed 5 bases, J shed 0 bases, and the junction held 10 bases outside the gene matches. CDR3 in amino acids: CASRPGQGSSSGNTIYF. DNA for the CDR3: TGCGCCAGCAGACCCGGACAGGGAAGCAGCTCTGGAAACACCATATATTTT.

The chain employs TRBV11-3 and TRBJ1-3, with D perhaps matching TRBD1 (6 bases). Germline lookup yields CDR1 SGHNT and CDR2 YENEEA. Trimming left V 1 base short and J 0 bases short, with 10 bases between. The length of the CDR3 is 16 residues. The CDR3 sequence is CASSLADRHSGNTIYF. DNA for the CDR3: TGTGCCAGCAGCTTAGCCGACAGGCACTCTGGAAACACCATATATTTT.

V is TRBV4-2 and J is TRBJ1-5, with 8 bases identical to TRBD1. With V trimmed by 0 bases and J by 9 bases, 7 bases remained unmatched. Germline CDR1 and CDR2: LGHNA and YNFKEQ. This CDR3 is built from 15 residues. CDR3: CASSQDLAGGLPQHF. The DNA of the CDR3 is TGTGCCAGCAGCCAAGATCTGGCAGGGGGCCTGCCCCAGCATTTT.

The chain has TRBV5-1 and TRBJ2-3; 13 bases fit TRBD2. The length of the CDR3 is 17 residues. The germline gives CDR1 SGHRS, CDR2 YFSETQ. The V gene end was trimmed by 3 bases and the J gene end by 5 bases; junction bases not matched to a gene: 9. The CDR3 region has the DNA TGCGCCAGCAGCTCCACTAGCGGGGGGGCGAGACGAGATACGCAGTATTTT. This translates into CASSSTSGGARRDTQYF.

This clone was recorded once. The rearrangement joins TRBV6-1 to TRBJ1-2, with 9 bases fitting TRBD1. V trimming: 3 bases; J trimming: 8 bases; junction bases outside the gene matches: 7. CDR1 is MNHNS, CDR2 SASEGT, per germline. This CDR3 is built from 14 residues. CDR3 region: CASSDAGTGYGYTF. The CDR3 DNA is TGTGCCAGCAGTGACGCCGGGACAGGGTACGGCTACACCTTC.

The chain uses TRBV7-9 and TRBJ2-5; 7 bases are shared with TRBD1. J lost 5 bases, V lost 4 bases, and 10 bases had no gene match. Germline V lookup: CDR1 SEHNR, CDR2 FQNEAQ (reference sequence). This CDR3 is built from 15 residues. CDR3 amino acids: CASSYYRGSEETQYF. CDR3 sequence (DNA): TGTGCCAGCAGCTACTACAGGGGTTCGGAGGAGACCCAGTACTTC.

The J gene is TRBJ1-6, the V gene TRBV9, with no clear D. CDR3 length equals 16 residues. With 0 bases removed from V and 0 bases from J, the gap between germline ends came to 7 bases. CDR1 is SGDLS, CDR2 YYNGEE, per germline. CDR3 nucleotide sequence: TGTGCCAGCAGCGTAGACCGGAGCTCCTATAATTCACCCCTCCACTTT. Residues: CASSVDRSSYNSPLHF.

The rearrangement joins TRBV7-6 to TRBJ2-5, with 7 bases fitting TRBD2. Germline CDR1 is SGHVS and CDR2 is FNYEAQ. The CDR3 contains 15 residues. V lost 5 bases, J lost 1 base, and 7 bases stayed unmatched. CDR3 region: CASSPAGDLQETQYF. CDR3 DNA sequence: TGTGCCAGCAGCCCCGCGGGGGACCTCCAAGAGACCCAGTACTTC.

Regarding this clone: This specimen includes other DNA sequences encoding the same CDR3. This sequence joins TRBV7-9 and TRBJ1-1; D is ambiguous. There are 13 residues in the CDR3. Trimming left V 5 bases short and J 3 bases short, with 10 bases between. Germline V gene lookup returns CDR1 SEHNR and CDR2 FQNEAQ (reference sequence). The CDR3, as DNA: TGTGCCAGCAGCCCTCGGAGCTACACTGAAGCTTTCTTT. This encodes CASSPRSYTEAFF. The variable domain in full, completed from reference TRBV7-9 and TRBJ1-1, reads DTGVSQNPRHKITKRGQNVTFRCDPISEHNRLYWYRQTLGQGPEFLTYFQNEAQLEKSRLLSDRFSAERPKGSFSTLEIQRTEQGDSAMYLCASSPRSYTEAFFGQGTRLTVV.